Shown below are 17 T cell receptor beta chains from a single sample sequenced in a study of shared clonotypes between healthy human individuals. Assay: immunoSEQ multiplex PCR; the TCRdb copy retains only in-frame clones and omits some. This repertoire shows roughly 1,000,000 clones, 78% found once; its top ten account for approximately 0.5%. Source material: memory CD4+ T cells from PBMCs. Subset denoted: CD45RA-negative fraction. The receptors stem from a man between 18 and 29 years old in good health. Some clones in this sample may be carry-over from other donors' samples.

This clone was counted only a few times. V is TRBV7-9 and J is TRBJ2-2; 9 nucleotides align to TRBD2. The junction had 2 bases not matched to a gene; V was cut back by 5 bases and J by 4 bases. The CDR3 has 14 amino acids. Germline CDR1 is SEHNR and CDR2 is FQNEAQ (reference sequence). DNA for the CDR3: TGTGCCAGCAGCGGGACTAGCTTCACCGGGGAGCTGTTTTTT. As protein: CASSGTSFTGELFF.

The rearrangement joins TRBV7-3 to TRBJ2-1; the match to TRBD1 covers 10 bases. There are 17 residues in the CDR3. The germline V gene encodes CDR1 SGHTA and CDR2 FQGTGA. V shed 5 bases and J 7 bases; nucleotides not matched to a gene: 14. CDR3 sequence reads: CASSQWVRQGARNEQFF. CDR3 bases: TGTGCCAGCAGCCAATGGGTGCGACAGGGGGCGCGGAATGAGCAGTTCTTC.

This clone was found once. The rearrangement links TRBV28 to TRBJ1-2; D is ambiguous. Germline CDR1 and CDR2: MDHEN and SYDVKM. Trimming removed 3 bases at V and 6 bases at J, with 8 bases between. There are 12 residues in the CDR3. In nucleotides, the CDR3 is TGTGCCAGCAGTTTTTTTGGGGATGGCTACACCTTC. Its protein is CASSFFGDGYTF.

V gene TRBV7-9 combines with J gene TRBJ2-7; tentatively, D is TRBD2 (6 bases). Trimming cost V 5 bases and J 9 bases, with 20 bases left between them. CDR3 length: 14 residues. In germline, CDR1 is SEHNR, CDR2 FQNEAQ (reference sequence). DNA of the CDR3: TGTGCCAGCAGCCCTCCGGGACTTTACACATGGCAGTACTTC. As protein: CASSPPGLYTWQYF.

The chain employs TRBV4-1 and TRBJ1-5; D unresolved. V lost 0 bases and J lost 9, with 15 bases in between. In germline, CDR1 is MGHRA, CDR2 YSYEKL. The CDR3 totals 15 residues. The CDR3 protein is CASSQEGQVRGPQHF. The DNA of the CDR3 is TGCGCCAGCAGCCAAGAAGGGCAGGTCCGGGGGCCCCAGCATTTT.

The V gene is TRBV6-5, the J gene TRBJ2-7; D uncertain. The CDR3 is 12 amino acids. V lost 4 bases, J lost 4 bases, and 8 bases lay in between. Germline V CDR1 and CDR2: MNHEY, SVGAGI. Here the CDR3 DNA reads TGTGCCAGCAGTTCGACAAGGTACGAGCAGTACTTC. Translated: CASSSTRYEQYF.

The J gene is TRBJ2-7, the V gene TRBV27; TRBD2 aligns across 16 bases. Germline V gene lookup returns CDR1 MNHEY and CDR2 SMNVEV (reference sequence). The CDR3 is 16 amino acids. Trimming removed 6 bases from V and 7 bases from J; junction bases left unmatched: 9. CDR3 in amino acids: CASSPGTSGRAGEQYF. The CDR3 DNA is TGTGCCAGCAGCCCCGGGACTAGCGGGAGGGCAGGAGAGCAGTACTTC.

V is TRBV4-2 and J is TRBJ2-1, with a possible D match to TRBD2 (6 bases). Per germline, CDR1 LGHNA and CDR2 YNFKEQ. V lost 2 bases to trimming and J lost 7 bases, with 9 bases between them. This CDR3 has 13 amino acids. CDR3 amino acids: CASSQKGTNEQFF. The CDR3 nucleotides are TGTGCCAGCAGCCAAAAGGGGACTAATGAGCAGTTCTTC.

Note on this clone: Distinct nucleotide sequences in the sample also encode this CDR3. V and J are TRBV5-1 and TRBJ1-1; no firm D call. The V and J ends lost 0 bases and 5 bases respectively, with 5 bases between them. The CDR3 has 12 amino acids. CDR1 SGHRS and CDR2 YFSETQ come from the germline V gene. The CDR3 region is CASSLGRTEAFF. DNA for the CDR3: TGCGCCAGCAGCTTGGGAAGGACTGAAGCTTTCTTT.

The rearrangement joins TRBV7-2 to TRBJ2-1; weak D call: TRBD1 (6 bases). Trimming stripped 3 bases from V and 9 bases from J, with 15 bases between. There are 14 residues in the CDR3. CDR1 and CDR2 (germline): SGHTA, FQGNSA. The CDR3: CASSFGTQRGEQFF. CDR3 coding DNA: TGTGCCAGCAGCTTCGGGACACAACGTGGTGAGCAGTTCTTC.

This clone was detected only a few times. The chain recombines TRBV6-5 with TRBJ1-2, with D possibly matching TRBD1 (5 bases). CDR3 length: 16 amino acids. Germline lookup yields CDR1 MNHEY and CDR2 SVGAGI. V lost 6 bases and J lost 5, with 22 bases in between. Here the CDR3 DNA reads TGTGCCAGCAGCTACGATGGCAACCTTAAGGGGTATGGCTACACCTTC. Protein product: CASSYDGNLKGYGYTF.

V gene TRBV5-1 combines with J gene TRBJ1-1; D is uncertain. The length of the CDR3 is 14 residues. The germline CDR1 and CDR2 sequences are SGHRS and YFSETQ. The germline V and J ends were trimmed by 2 bases and 1 base, with 9 bases remaining between them. CDR3 DNA: TGCGCCAGCAGCTTTGGGTCAGAGAACACTGAAGCTTTCTTT. Translating gives CASSFGSENTEAFF.

This clone was recorded at least ten times. This sequence joins TRBV5-1 and TRBJ2-7; TRBD2 matches at 7 bases. Germline V lookup: CDR1 SGHRS, CDR2 YFSETQ. This CDR3 comprises 14 residues. V shed 3 bases and J 5 bases; nucleotides not matched to a gene: 8. This chain's CDR3 is CASSWGGLWDEQYF. The CDR3 DNA sequence: TGCGCCAGCAGCTGGGGGGGTCTATGGGACGAGCAGTACTTC.

The gene calls are TRBV19 and TRBJ2-7, with 9 nucleotides matching TRBD2. Germline CDR1 and CDR2: LNHDA and SQIVND (reference sequence). The CDR3 length is 16 residues. Germline trimming cut 1 base from V and 6 bases from J; bases unmatched to any gene: 10. The CDR3 bases are TGTGCCAGTAGTATAGTTTCCGGGACTAGCACCGTCGAGCAGTACTTC. This codes for CASSIVSGTSTVEQYF.

This rearrangement joins TRBV5-4 to TRBJ2-5, with 8 bases identical to TRBD1. Germline values: CDR1 SGHNT, CDR2 YYREEE (reference sequence). The CDR3 is 15 residues long. V shed 2 bases, J shed 2 bases, and the junction held 5 bases outside the gene matches. CDR3: CASSFDRGQQETQYF. DNA of the CDR3: TGTGCCAGCAGCTTCGACAGGGGACAACAAGAGACCCAGTACTTC.

The chain joins TRBV27 to TRBJ2-5; 7 positions agree with TRBD1. This CDR3 is 15 amino acids long. CDR1 is MNHEY, CDR2 SMNVEV, per germline (reference sequence). With V trimmed by 6 bases and J by 5 bases, 12 bases remained unmatched. Written as DNA, the CDR3 is TGTGCCAGCAGGGCGCCGGGAAAAGGGGGCGAGACCCAGTACTTC. Its protein is CASRAPGKGGETQYF.

The genes are TRBV11-1 and TRBJ2-7; 9 positions match TRBD2. This CDR3 spans 15 amino acids. Germline lookup yields CDR1 SGHAT and CDR2 FQDESV (reference sequence). The ends lost 2 bases at V and 1 base at J; junction bases unmatched: 3. CDR3 bases: TGTGCCAGCAGCTTATGGACTAGCGTATCCTACGAGCAGTACTTC. As protein: CASSLWTSVSYEQYF.